This TCR beta chain stems from a study of T cell repertoires in cytomegalovirus infection (dated by TCRdb to the late 2010s). Some background on the complete study: The peptide stimulations were aimed at well-studied HLA-B-restricted epitopes as well as recently identified HLA-C-restricted CMV epitopes, whose presentation resists viral immunomodulation. Because public TCR beta signatures pointed to carriage of CMV infection together with the matching HLA type, the HLA type of each donor mattered for the analysis. Findings and caveats that apply to the study as a whole: The ex vivo response was dominated by HLA-C-restricted CMV-specific TCR beta clonotypes, which also provided the single most frequent clonotype in two of eight donors. In both this cohort and an independent cohort of approximately 350 donors, the cumulative frequency of public TCR beta family members distinguished carriers of CMV infection plus the relevant HLA type.

Sequencing was performed on an Illumina HiSeq 1500. TCRdb reanalyzed the raw reads on its own, using fastp at Q25 for trimming and MiXCR for clone calling, and kept in-frame beta chains. Identical CDR3 proteins give one entry, which carries the most common genes and DNA. The sample data list approximately 730,000 distinct CDR3 sequences, and around 31% of these were observed just once. Roughly 20% of the sample goes to the ten largest clones. For CDR1 and CDR2, the germline V gene lists SGHTA and FQGNSA. V is cut by 2 bases and J by 3 bases, and the space between the germline ends is 5 bases. The CDR3 covers 13 residues, taking in both the cysteine and the phenylalanine. Kept here is only the CDR3 DNA, which spans 39 bases and is read in frame from base 1. This clonotype was detected many times. This clone's antigen is unknown. No much larger clone is present one base from it, and per-base qualities are unavailable.

In the paper's terms, the treatment or condition label means: in vitro stimulation with specific CMV peptide epitopes to enrich CMV-specific T cells. The chain couples TRBV7-2 to TRBJ1-5; the D gene lacks a confident call. The specimen comprised cultured PBMCs, sampled from culture after CMV antigen stimulation. This sequence originates from a human donor in good health (CMV status not recorded). Some clones in this sample may be carry-over from other donors' samples. The CDR3 region has the sequence CASSLRDNQPQHF. The DNA sequence is as follows: TGTGCCAGCAGCTTAAGAGACAATCAGCCCCAGCATTTT.